One and the same sample provided the 8 T cell receptor beta chains below, sequenced in a study of TIL therapy for anti-PD-1-resistant metastatic lung cancer. This was the immunoSEQ v3 assay. Using immunoSEQ multiplex PCR, the repertoire was profiled, and TCRdb retains in-frame clones only, with some absent. The sample lists approximately 22,000 clones, 70% to 85% occurring once. Stated time point: pre-treatment sample, taken before nivolumab and TIL therapy. The sample was blood, taken at baseline. These receptors came from a person between 30 and 80 years old with non-small cell lung cancer.

The V and J genes are TRBV11-1 and TRBJ2-3; D may be TRBD1 (5 bases). Trimming took off 2 bases at V and 3 bases at J, with 9 bases between the two ends. The CDR3 is 14 amino acids. Germline CDR1 and CDR2: SGHAT and FQDESV (reference sequence). The CDR3: CASSLQGGTDTQYF. Here the CDR3 DNA reads TGTGCCAGCAGCTTACAGGGTGGAACAGATACGCAGTATTTT.

V is TRBV11-3 and J is TRBJ1-2; 9 bases agree with TRBD1. The CDR3 consists of 17 residues. Germline loops: CDR1 SGHNT, CDR2 YENEEA. The V gene end was trimmed by 3 bases and the J gene end by 2 bases; junction bases not matched to a gene: 10. In DNA form, the CDR3 reads TGTGCCAGCAGCTTGCTAATCCGGGACAGGGTAAACTATGGCTACACCTTC. Protein: CASSLLIRDRVNYGYTF.

The chain uses TRBV11-3 and TRBJ2-3, with D hard to call. V shed 5 bases and J shed 4 bases, with 7 bases lying between them. CDR3 length: 12 residues. The germline V gene has CDR1 SGHNT and CDR2 YENEEA. CDR3 in DNA: TGTGCCAGCAGCCGTGCAGCAGATACGCAGTATTTT. Residues: CASSRAADTQYF. Based on the CDR3 plus reference TRBV11-3 and TRBJ2-3, the full variable domain is EAGVVQSPRYKIIEKKQPVAFWCNPISGHNTLYWYLQNLGQGPELLIRYENEEAVDDSQLPKDRFSAERLKGVDSTLKIQPAELGDSAVYLCASSRAADTQYFGPGTRLTVL.

This clone came up once. The chain employs TRBV9 and TRBJ1-1; a weak D match, TRBD1 (6 bases). The CDR3 is 15 residues long. Trimming removed 4 bases at V and 0 bases at J, with 13 bases between. Germline V gene data show CDR1 as SGDLS and CDR2 as YYNGEE. The CDR3 sequence: CASSPRGQLNTEAFF. The CDR3 region has the DNA TGTGCCAGCAGCCCCCGAGGACAGCTGAACACTGAAGCTTTCTTT.

The rearrangement joins TRBV6-2 or TRBV6-3 to TRBJ2-7; 7 bases align to TRBD1. V lost 2 bases to trimming and J lost 3 bases; unmatched junction nucleotides: 4. Germline V gene lookup returns CDR1 MNHEY and CDR2 SVGEGT. This CDR3 spans 14 amino acids. CDR3 coding DNA: TGTGCCAGCAGTTACGGGGACAGCCTCTACGAGCAGTACTTC. Translated, it gives CASSYGDSLYEQYF.

This chain joins TRBV19 and TRBJ1-5, with D hard to call. There are 13 residues in the CDR3. CDR1 and CDR2 (germline): LNHDA, SQIVND (reference sequence). The V gene lost 3 bases and the J gene lost 6 bases, with 9 bases spanning the gap. CDR3 sequence (DNA): TGTGCCAGTAGTATCGACGGGGTTCAGCCCCAGCATTTT. Translation gives CASSIDGVQPQHF. The whole variable domain, filled in from reference TRBV19 and TRBJ1-5, reads DGGITQSPKYLFRKEGQNVTLSCEQNLNHDAMYWYRQDPGQGLRLIYYSQIVNDFQKGDIAEGYSVSREKKESFPLTVTSAQKNPTAFYLCASSIDGVQPQHFGDGTRLSIL.

This chain connects TRBV4-2 to TRBJ1-5; D not certain. The ends were cut back, 0 bases at V and 1 base at J, with 19 bases in the middle. This CDR3 is 19 amino acids long. From germline, CDR1 is LGHNA and CDR2 YNFKEQ. The CDR3 sequence is CASSQDLSWGGRSNQPQHF. In nucleotides, the CDR3 is TGTGCCAGCAGCCAAGACTTGTCTTGGGGAGGAAGGAGCAATCAGCCCCAGCATTTT.

The CDR3 nucleotides read TGCGCCAGCAGCCTAGACAGGGGCGCCTACAATGAGCAGTTCTTC. As protein: CASSLDRGAYNEQFF. The chain combines TRBV5-1 with TRBJ2-1; TRBD1 agrees at 8 bases. The CDR3 loop spans 15 amino acids. Germline V lookup: CDR1 SGHRS, CDR2 YFSETQ. V was pared by 4 bases and J by 2 bases, with 5 bases of the junction left unmatched. Drawing the rest from reference TRBV5-1 and TRBJ2-1, the complete variable domain is KAGVTQTPRYLIKTRGQQVTLSCSPISGHRSVSWYQQTPGQGLQFLFEYFSETQRNKGNFPGRFSGRQFSNSRSEMNVSTLELGDSALYLCASSLDRGAYNEQFFGPGTRLTVL.